Each of the 12 T cell receptor beta chains below was sequenced from the same sample in a study of blood T cell repertoires in COVID-19. TCRdb's table, derived via immunoSEQ multiplex PCR, lists solely in-frame clones and lacks some. The repertoire consists of over 90,000 clones, with about 90% occurring once and the leading ten covering under 2.5%. The sample comprised peripheral blood. The receptors derive from a man aged 50-59 years with active COVID-19.

The rearrangement joins TRBV7-9 to TRBJ1-1; TRBD1 matches 12 bases. The CDR3 runs 16 residues. CDR1 and CDR2 (germline): SEHNR, FQNEAQ (reference sequence). Trimming at V came to 3 bases and at J to 7 bases, leaving 9 bases not matched to a gene. The CDR3 loop reads CASSLLRDRGRGEAFF. Written as DNA, the CDR3 is TGTGCCAGCAGCTTGTTACGGGACAGGGGGCGAGGTGAAGCTTTCTTT.

The J gene is TRBJ2-2, the V gene TRBV5-6; TRBD1 aligns across 8 bases. The V and J ends lost 5 bases and 5 bases, in that order; junction bases with no gene match: 11. This CDR3 is 16 amino acids long. The germline V gene encodes CDR1 SGHDT and CDR2 YYEEEE. The CDR3 protein is CASSFPGTGVTGELFF. Written as DNA, the CDR3 is TGTGCCAGCAGTTTTCCCGGGACAGGAGTTACCGGGGAGCTGTTTTTT. Variable domain in full (rest from reference TRBV5-6 and TRBJ2-2): DAGVTQSPTHLIKTRGQQVTLRCSPKSGHDTVSWYQQALGQGPQFIFQYYEEEERQRGNFPDRFSGHQFPNYSSELNVNALLLGDSALYLCASSFPGTGVTGELFFGEGSRLTVL.

The J gene is TRBJ1-1, the V gene TRBV6-5; unclear D gene. The CDR3 totals 13 residues. Germline values: CDR1 MNHEY, CDR2 SVGAGI. Between the trimmed V and J ends, which lost 5 bases and 1 base, there was a span of 8 bases. This chain's CDR3 is CASSITTNTEAFF. The CDR3 DNA reads TGTGCCAGCAGTATAACTACGAACACTGAAGCTTTCTTT.

The chain combines TRBV7-2 with TRBJ2-7, with D maybe TRBD2 (5 bases). The CDR3 consists of 14 residues. CDR1 and CDR2 from the germline V gene are SGHTA and FQGNSA. Trimming stripped 1 base from V and 6 bases from J, with 13 bases between. The CDR3 region has the DNA TGTGCCAGCAGCTTAGAGGTCGGGGTTGGCGAGCAGTACTTC. Its translation is CASSLEVGVGEQYF.

This clone was observed a single time. The chain combines TRBV2 with TRBJ1-3, with TRBD1 identical over 9 bases. This CDR3 has 15 amino acids. Trimming at V came to 6 bases and at J to 5 bases, leaving 8 bases not matched to a gene. CDR1 is SNHLY, CDR2 FYNNEI, per germline. Written as DNA, the CDR3 is TGTGCCAGCAGGCGCGACAGGGGGACTAGAAACACCATATATTTT. Protein sequence: CASRRDRGTRNTIYF. The whole variable domain, remainder taken from reference TRBV2 and TRBJ1-3, is EPEVTQTPSHQVTQMGQEVILRCVPISNHLYFYWYRQILGQKVEFLVSFYNNEISEKSEIFDDQFSVERPDGSNFTLKIRSTKLEDSAMYFCASRRDRGTRNTIYFGEGSWLTVV.

CDR3 bases: TGTGCCAGCAGCTACCCCCCTTATCGGACAGCCAACACCGGGGAGCTGTTTTTT. Its translation: CASSYPPYRTANTGELFF. This chain uses TRBV7-8 with TRBJ2-2, with D possibly matching TRBD1 (6 bases). Trimming took 4 bases from V and 2 from J, leaving 20 bases between them. This CDR3 comprises 18 residues. The V gene's germline CDR1 is SGHVS and CDR2 FQNEAQ. Using reference TRBV7-8 and TRBJ2-2 for the parts outside the CDR3, the full variable domain is GAGVSQSPRYKVAKRGQDVALRCDPISGHVSLFWYQQALGQGPEFLTYFQNEAQLDKSGLPSDRFFAERPEGSVSTLKIQRTQQEDSAVYLCASSYPPYRTANTGELFFGEGSRLTVL.

The chain has TRBV14 and TRBJ2-1; tentatively, D is TRBD1 (6 bases). CDR3 length: 17 residues. Germline V gene sequence: CDR1 SGHDN, CDR2 FVKESK. Trimming removed 0 bases at V and 1 base at J, with 13 bases between. CDR3 DNA sequence: TGTGCCAGCAGCCAAGATGTGGGGGCCTTGTCCTACAATGAGCAGTTCTTC. This encodes CASSQDVGALSYNEQFF. Combining the CDR3 with reference TRBV14 and TRBJ2-1 gives the whole variable domain EAGVTQFPSHSVIEKGQTVTLRCDPISGHDNLYWYRRVMGKEIKFLLHFVKESKQDESGMPNNRFLAERTGGTYSTLKVQPAELEDSGVYFCASSQDVGALSYNEQFFGPGTRLTVL.

This sequence joins TRBV6-5 and TRBJ2-4; TRBD2 agrees at 8 bases. This CDR3 region has 16 residues. CDR1 MNHEY and CDR2 SVGAGI come from the germline V gene. V lost 4 bases, J lost 1 base, and 6 bases stayed unmatched. The CDR3 coding sequence is TGTGCCAGCAGTTCAGGACTAGCCGCTGCCAAAAACATTCAGTACTTC. Its protein product is CASSSGLAAAKNIQYF.

The rearrangement uses TRBV27 and TRBJ2-3; 8 bases agree with TRBD2. Germline V gives CDR1 MNHEY, CDR2 SMNVEV (reference sequence). V shed 7 bases, J shed 13 bases, and the junction held 19 bases outside the gene matches. The CDR3 has 15 amino acids. CDR3 protein: CASNQLADPSPRKYF. The CDR3 DNA reads as TGTGCCAGCAACCAACTAGCGGATCCTTCCCCACGCAAGTATTTT.

The chain uses TRBV7-2 and TRBJ2-3; D is unclear. The CDR3 is 14 amino acids. The ends were cut back, 5 bases at V and 5 bases at J, with 14 bases in the middle. Germline loops: CDR1 SGHTA, CDR2 FQGNSA. This CDR3 reads CASSNPERRDTQYF. CDR3 DNA: TGTGCCAGCAGCAACCCCGAGCGCAGAGATACGCAGTATTTT.

J is TRBJ2-7 and V is TRBV7-9; TRBD1 aligns across 9 bases. Germline V gives CDR1 SEHNR, CDR2 FQNEAQ (reference sequence). Trimming at V came to 4 bases and at J to 2 bases, leaving 9 bases not matched to a gene. This CDR3 is built from 16 residues. The CDR3 reads CASSSGTGPTPYEQYF. CDR3 sequence (DNA): TGTGCCAGCAGCTCCGGGACAGGGCCGACCCCCTACGAGCAGTACTTC.

This chain links TRBV19 with TRBJ2-5, with 8 nucleotides matching TRBD1. Germline lookup yields CDR1 LNHDA and CDR2 SQIVND (reference sequence). With 1 base clipped from V and 1 base from J, the junction kept 2 bases outside the gene matches. This CDR3 is built from 15 residues. Written as DNA, the CDR3 is TGTGCCAGTAGTATAGGGCAGGGGGCCCAAGAGACCCAGTACTTC. Translated, it gives CASSIGQGAQETQYF.